These 18 T cell receptor beta chains came from one sample sequenced in a study of blood T cell repertoires in COVID-19. Here immunoSEQ multiplex PCR was the method, and the copy in TCRdb shows in-frame clones only, minus some. Among some 490,000 clones listed, approximately 85% were seen once. The source material was peripheral blood. The receptor set was obtained from a human donor in a cohort sampled during active COVID-19.

V is TRBV28 and J is TRBJ2-3, with 9 nucleotides matching TRBD2. The CDR3 spans 16 residues. Trimming took 3 bases from V and 6 from J; bases not matched to a gene: 10. CDR1 and CDR2 (germline): MDHEN, SYDVKM. The CDR3 coding sequence is TGTGCCAGCAGTTTCATAAGGACTAGCGCGAAGGATACGCAGTATTTT. As protein: CASSFIRTSAKDTQYF.

The CDR3 loop is CASSQDRQVAYEQYF. The CDR3 region has the DNA TGCGCCAGCAGCCAAGATCGACAGGTGGCCTACGAGCAGTACTTC. The chain joins TRBV4-1 to TRBJ2-7; maybe TRBD1 (6 bases). Germline CDR1 reads MGHRA; CDR2 reads YSYEKL. The CDR3 runs 15 residues. Trimming cost V 0 bases and J 2 bases, with 11 bases left between them.

The sample holds one count of this clone. The chain employs TRBV3-1 (or the pseudogene TRBV3-2) and TRBJ2-2; TRBD2 aligns across 7 bases. The CDR3 extends over 17 amino acids. Germline lookup yields CDR1 LGHDT and CDR2 YNNKEL (reference sequence). With 4 bases clipped from V and 4 bases from J, the junction kept 12 bases outside the gene matches. CDR3 coding DNA: TGTGCCAGCAGCCCACACCGAGCGGGATTGGGCACCGGGGAGCTGTTTTTT. Encoded protein: CASSPHRAGLGTGELFF.

The chain employs TRBV5-1 and TRBJ2-5; 10 positions match TRBD1. CDR1 SGHRS and CDR2 YFSETQ come from the germline V gene. Trimming at V came to 0 bases and at J to 1 base, leaving 15 bases not matched to a gene. CDR3 length equals 20 residues. In DNA form, the CDR3 reads TGCGCCAGCAGCTTGGGAGGCGGGACAGGGGCGACGGCTATCCAAGAGACCCAGTACTTC. Translated, it gives CASSLGGGTGATAIQETQYF.

The chain is built from TRBV7-8 and TRBJ1-3, with TRBD1 matching over 7 bases. V lost 2 bases and J lost 0; bases outside the gene matches: 4. CDR1 is SGHVS and CDR2 is FQNEAQ in the germline V gene. The CDR3 contains 16 residues. The CDR3 protein is CASSLTRQGSGNTIYF. In DNA form, the CDR3 reads TGTGCCAGCAGCTTAACCAGACAGGGCTCTGGAAACACCATATATTTT.

The V gene is TRBV14, the J gene TRBJ2-7; D not resolved. Germline V gene data show CDR1 as SGHDN and CDR2 as FVKESK. V lost 4 bases to trimming and J lost 2 bases, with 12 bases between them. The CDR3 is made up of 14 amino acids. CDR3 coding DNA: TGTGCCAGCAGCCCCGGATTAGCCACCTACGAGCAGTACTTC. Its translation is CASSPGLATYEQYF.

This clone came up a few times. The chain is built from TRBV7-2 and TRBJ2-7; 14 bases match TRBD2. The CDR3 extends over 15 amino acids. The ends lost 5 bases at V and 4 bases at J; junction bases unmatched: 4. CDR1 SGHTA and CDR2 FQGNSA come from the germline V gene. The CDR3 loop is CASSPRLAGGYEQYF. CDR3 DNA: TGTGCCAGCAGCCCAAGACTAGCGGGAGGGTACGAGCAGTACTTC.

The chain has TRBV6-5 and TRBJ2-7; a weak D match, TRBD1 (5 bases). This CDR3 has 15 amino acids. The V gene lost 0 bases and the J gene lost 1 base, with 10 bases spanning the gap. Germline V gives CDR1 MNHEY, CDR2 SVGAGI. The DNA of the CDR3 is TGTGCCAGCAGTTACTCCCAGGGCCAGTCCTACGAGCAGTACTTC. It codes for CASSYSQGQSYEQYF.

This clone was picked up one time. The V gene is TRBV27, the J gene TRBJ1-5, with TRBD1 as a possible D gene (5 bases). The CDR3 loop spans 14 amino acids. Trimming took 4 bases from V and 7 from J, leaving 14 bases between them. Germline V lookup: CDR1 MNHEY, CDR2 SMNVEV (reference sequence). The CDR3 sequence: CASSSSGISQPQHF. The CDR3 DNA reads as TGTGCCAGCAGTTCCTCAGGGATCAGCCAGCCCCAGCATTTT.

J is TRBJ2-7 and V is TRBV5-8; 8 bases agree with TRBD2. Germline trimming cut 2 bases from V and 6 bases from J; bases unmatched to any gene: 7. Germline V gives CDR1 SGHTS, CDR2 YDEGEE. The CDR3 sequence is 14 residues long. The CDR3 sequence: CASSFRLAGSEQYF. For the CDR3, the DNA is TGTGCCAGCAGCTTCAGGCTAGCGGGTAGCGAGCAGTACTTC.

This chain uses TRBV7-3 with TRBJ2-7, with 8 bases aligning to TRBD1. V lost 5 bases, J lost 6 bases, and 12 bases stayed unmatched. The CDR3 is 15 amino acids. Germline CDR1 is SGHTA and CDR2 is FQGTGA. DNA of the CDR3: TGTGCCAGCAGCCTCTTCAGGGGGCCTCAGTCCGAGCAGTACTTC. This translates into CASSLFRGPQSEQYF.

The J gene is TRBJ1-2, the V gene TRBV29-1, with 7 bases that match TRBD1. After removal of 4 bases from V and 2 bases from J, the junction contained 10 bases not matched to a gene. This CDR3 comprises 15 residues. The V gene's germline CDR1 is SQVTM and CDR2 ANQGSEA. The DNA for the CDR3 is TGCAGCGTTGTTGGGGCGACAGGGAAGAACTATGGCTACACCTTC. Translated: CSVVGATGKNYGYTF.

This clone has only a few counts. The chain carries TRBV9 and TRBJ2-5; D is possibly TRBD1 (6 bases). The germline gives CDR1 SGDLS, CDR2 YYNGEE. The V end lost 4 bases, the J end lost 7 bases, and 14 bases lay between the germline ends. The CDR3 contains 13 residues. The CDR3 reads CASSWDTSGTQYF. CDR3 nucleotide sequence: TGTGCCAGCAGCTGGGACACCTCGGGGACCCAGTACTTC.

With regard to this clone: A read error may produce the germline difference seen at one junction end. The V and J genes are TRBV6-5 and TRBJ2-7, with 8 positions matching TRBD2. CDR3 size: 13 residues. CDR1 and CDR2 (germline): MNHEY, SVGAGI. CDR3 protein: CASSYSRTGTSFF. CDR3 in DNA: TGTGCCAGCAGTTACTCAAGGACCGGGACTAGTTTCTTC.

In this sample, this clone turned up once. The chain is built from TRBV7-9 and TRBJ2-7; TRBD2 matches at 13 bases. Germline V gene data show CDR1 as SEHNR and CDR2 as FQNEAQ (reference sequence). The CDR3 consists of 16 residues. The V and J ends lost 5 bases and 0 bases, in that order; junction bases with no gene match: 4. CDR3 DNA sequence: TGTGCCAGCAGCCTCAGACTAGCGGGAGGCTCCTACGAGCAGTACTTC. It translates to CASSLRLAGGSYEQYF.

This chain joins TRBV10-1 and TRBJ2-3; 8 nucleotides line up with TRBD2. There are 17 residues in the CDR3. V shed 2 bases and J 4 bases; nucleotides not matched to a gene: 11. CDR1 and CDR2 from the germline V gene are WNHNN and SYGVQD (reference sequence). For the CDR3, the DNA is TGCGCCAGCAGTGAGAGGAGGGCTAGCGGGCGCCCAGATACGCAGTATTTT. This translates into CASSERRASGRPDTQYF.

The CDR3 here is CATITGEGKYEQYF. The CDR3 region has the DNA TGCGCCACCATTACGGGAGAGGGCAAGTACGAGCAGTACTTC. The J gene is TRBJ2-7, the V gene TRBV10-1; TRBD2 might be the D (6 bases). Germline loops: CDR1 WNHNN, CDR2 SYGVQD (reference sequence). V was trimmed by 10 bases and J by 4 bases, leaving 20 bases between them. The CDR3 has 14 residues.

The V and J genes are TRBV18 and TRBJ1-4, with a weak D call TRBD1 (5 bases). Per the germline V gene, CDR1 is KGHSH and CDR2 is LQKENI. The CDR3 is 14 residues long. Trimming took 3 bases from V and 7 from J, leaving 12 bases between them. In DNA form, the CDR3 reads TGTGCCAGCTCACCCAGGGAAAGCAGTGAAAAACTGTTTTTT. It translates to CASSPRESSEKLFF.